The rows below give T cell receptor beta chains drawn from one sample of a study of Graves' ophthalmopathy and Graves' hyperthyroidism. TCRdb independently ran MiXCR on the multiplex PCR reads; one entry per CDR3 protein. Altogether about 160,000 distinct CDR3 sequences are present, over 35% being singletons, with the ten largest covering under 6.5%. Sequenced material: peripheral blood. Receptors were obtained from a middle-aged woman with Graves' ophthalmopathy. CDR3s include the opening cysteine and the closing phenylalanine or tryptophan. A D gene is named only where the DNA matches it firmly. Where a row states a size, it is once, few, many or the class of an expanded clone; other rows omit it.

CDR3 DNA: TGTGCCAGCTCACCGGACAGGACTGTAAAGCAGTACTTC
CDR3 protein: CASSPDRTVKQYF
V gene: TRBV18
clone size: many
J gene: TRBJ2-7
D gene: TRBD1

CDR3 DNA: TGTGCCAGCAGCGGACACGAACGCTACGAGCAGTACTTC
CDR3 protein: CASSGHERYEQYF
V gene: TRBV28
clone size: many
J gene: TRBJ2-7
D gene: .

CDR3 DNA: TGTGCCAGCAGCTTAGATTCGTGGCGGGGAGGGCTTGCCGGGGCCAACGTCCTGACTTTC
CDR3 protein: CASSLDSWRGGLAGANVLTF
V gene: TRBV11-2
clone size: many
J gene: TRBJ2-6
D gene: TRBD2

CDR3 DNA: TGTGCCAGCAGTTTTCGGAGGGCCGACGCTGAAGCTTTCTTT
CDR3 protein: CASSFRRADAEAFF
V gene: TRBV6-5
clone size: many
J gene: TRBJ1-1
D gene: .

CDR3 DNA: TGTGCCGCCCAAAGGAAGATCAGGACGGACGAAGCTTTCTTT
CDR3 protein: CAAQRKIRTDEAFF
V gene: TRBV24-1
clone size: .
J gene: TRBJ1-1
D gene: .

CDR3 DNA: TGTGCCAGCAGCTTAGAAGGCTTCTATGGCTACACCTTC
CDR3 protein: CASSLEGFYGYTF
V gene: TRBV11-3
clone size: many
J gene: TRBJ1-2
D gene: .

CDR3 DNA: TGTGCCAGCAGTGCCCTCGGGGTTCCGACTCTCTACACCTTC
CDR3 protein: CASSALGVPTLYTF
V gene: TRBV6-2/TRBV6-3
clone size: few
J gene: TRBJ1-2
D gene: .

CDR3 DNA: TGTGCCACCTCTCTCCCGAGCTACGAGCAGTACTTC
CDR3 protein: CATSLPSYEQYF
V gene: TRBV28
clone size: many
J gene: TRBJ2-7
D gene: .

CDR3 DNA: TGTGCCACCAGTGATTCCCGCCCTGGGGGCTACACCTTC
CDR3 protein: CATSDSRPGGYTF
V gene: TRBV24-1
clone size: .
J gene: TRBJ1-2
D gene: .

CDR3 DNA: TGTGCCAGCAGTTTGAGACAGGGGGCTAGGTATGGCTACACCTTC
CDR3 protein: CASSLRQGARYGYTF
V gene: TRBV27
clone size: many
J gene: TRBJ1-2
D gene: TRBD1

CDR3 DNA: TGTGCCAGCAGACCGGGCCCCTCTGGAAACACTATATATTTT
CDR3 protein: CASRPGPSGNTIYF
V gene: TRBV7-3
clone size: .
J gene: TRBJ1-3
D gene: .

CDR3 DNA: TGTGCCAGCAGCTTAGCGATGGGGCCGACCTACGAGCAGTACTTC
CDR3 protein: CASSLAMGPTYEQYF
V gene: TRBV7-8
clone size: few
J gene: TRBJ2-7
D gene: .

CDR3 DNA: TGTGCCAGCAGTTTATCGGGCCAGGGAAATAACTATGGCTACACCTTC
CDR3 protein: CASSLSGQGNNYGYTF
V gene: TRBV27
clone size: many
J gene: TRBJ1-2
D gene: .

CDR3 DNA: TGCGCCAGCAGCTGGGACAGGGCTTATGGCTACACCTTC
CDR3 protein: CASSWDRAYGYTF
V gene: TRBV5-1
clone size: .
J gene: TRBJ1-2
D gene: TRBD1

CDR3 DNA: TGTGCCAGCAGCCGCCGGGGGGAGCAGTACTTC
CDR3 protein: CASSRRGEQYF
V gene: TRBV13
clone size: many
J gene: TRBJ2-7
D gene: .

CDR3 DNA: TGTGCCAGCAGGGGGAGAGGGGGCTACGAGCAGTACTTC
CDR3 protein: CASRGRGGYEQYF
V gene: TRBV12-3/TRBV12-4
clone size: .
J gene: TRBJ2-7
D gene: .

CDR3 DNA: TGTGCCAGCAGCCCACCTTCTGGAAACACCATATATTTT
CDR3 protein: CASSPPSGNTIYF
V gene: TRBV12-3/TRBV12-4
clone size: many
J gene: TRBJ1-3
D gene: .

CDR3 DNA: TGTGCCAGCAGTTGGCGTGGGGAAACTGAAGCTTTCTTT
CDR3 protein: CASSWRGETEAFF
V gene: TRBV6-5
clone size: .
J gene: TRBJ1-1
D gene: .

CDR3 DNA: TGTGCCAGCAGCCGAGTAGGACTAGCGGGAGTCATGCAAGAGACCCAGTACTTC
CDR3 protein: CASSRVGLAGVMQETQYF
V gene: TRBV12-3/TRBV12-4
clone size: .
J gene: TRBJ2-5
D gene: TRBD2

CDR3 DNA: TGTGCCAGCAGGGAATTGAACACTGAAGCTTTCTTT
CDR3 protein: CASRELNTEAFF
V gene: TRBV6-2/TRBV6-3
clone size: few
J gene: TRBJ1-1
D gene: .

CDR3 DNA: TGTGCCAGCACCCAGGGTCAAGGCACACCCCTCCACTTT
CDR3 protein: CASTQGQGTPLHF
V gene: TRBV6-5
clone size: .
J gene: TRBJ1-6
D gene: .

CDR3 DNA: TGTGCCAGCAGCTTAAGATTCGAGCCGGGAGGCTCTTACGAGCAGTACTTC
CDR3 protein: CASSLRFEPGGSYEQYF
V gene: TRBV11-2
clone size: many
J gene: TRBJ2-7
D gene: TRBD2

CDR3 DNA: TGTGCCAGCAGTCTTTCTGGGTTTCCCGAGCAACTGTTTTTT
CDR3 protein: CASSLSGFPEQLFF
V gene: TRBV12-3/TRBV12-4
clone size: many
J gene: TRBJ1-4
D gene: .

CDR3 DNA: TGTGCCTGGGACTGGGGGACAAGGGGCACTGAAGCTTTCTTT
CDR3 protein: CAWDWGTRGTEAFF
V gene: TRBV30
clone size: .
J gene: TRBJ1-1
D gene: .

CDR3 DNA: TGTGCCAGCAGTTACCGCCTGAACTCCTACGAGCAGTACTTC
CDR3 protein: CASSYRLNSYEQYF
V gene: TRBV7-2
clone size: .
J gene: TRBJ2-7
D gene: .

CDR3 DNA: TGTGCCAGCAGCCCCGAGGGACAGGGGGGGACTGAAGCTTTCTTT
CDR3 protein: CASSPEGQGGTEAFF
V gene: TRBV7-3
clone size: many
J gene: TRBJ1-1
D gene: TRBD1

CDR3 DNA: TGTGCCTGGAGTGGAGGCGGGACGAACACCGGGGAGCTGTTTTTT
CDR3 protein: CAWSGGGTNTGELFF
V gene: TRBV30
clone size: .
J gene: TRBJ2-2
D gene: .

CDR3 DNA: TGTGCCAGCAGCTTGGTTGGGGTCACTGAAGCTTTCTTT
CDR3 protein: CASSLVGVTEAFF
V gene: TRBV7-9
clone size: many
J gene: TRBJ1-1
D gene: .

CDR3 DNA: TGTGCCAGCAGCTTGGGGGGTGGTTCACCCCTCCACTTT
CDR3 protein: CASSLGGGSPLHF
V gene: TRBV7-2
clone size: few
J gene: TRBJ1-6
D gene: .

CDR3 DNA: TGTGCCAGTAGTCAGCGGACGGGGCTGACCCAGTACTTC
CDR3 protein: CASSQRTGLTQYF
V gene: TRBV19
clone size: many
J gene: TRBJ2-5
D gene: .

CDR3 DNA: TGTGCCAGCAGTTCCGCCGACCAAGAGACCCAGTACTTC
CDR3 protein: CASSSADQETQYF
V gene: TRBV6-2/TRBV6-3
clone size: many
J gene: TRBJ2-5
D gene: .

CDR3 DNA: TGTGCCAGCAGGCGAGCCCGGGAAAACACTGAAGCTTTCTTT
CDR3 protein: CASRRARENTEAFF
V gene: TRBV6-4
clone size: .
J gene: TRBJ1-1
D gene: .

CDR3 DNA: TGTGCCAGCAGCCCACTTTTGGGGGAGAACTACGAGCAGTACTTC
CDR3 protein: CASSPLLGENYEQYF
V gene: TRBV11-1
clone size: .
J gene: TRBJ2-7
D gene: .

CDR3 DNA: TGTGCCAGCAGTGACTTAGCGGGAGGGTACCAAGAGACCCAGTACTTC
CDR3 protein: CASSDLAGGYQETQYF
V gene: TRBV6-1
clone size: .
J gene: TRBJ2-5
D gene: TRBD2

CDR3 DNA: TGTGCCAGCAAGAGGTGGAGAGGGGGAGACAGCCTTGACTACGAGCAGTACTTC
CDR3 protein: CASKRWRGGDSLDYEQYF
V gene: TRBV6-2/TRBV6-3
clone size: .
J gene: TRBJ2-7
D gene: .

CDR3 DNA: TGTGCCAGCAGCCGCGGGGGGGTGACGTACGAGCAGTACTTC
CDR3 protein: CASSRGGVTYEQYF
V gene: TRBV7-2
clone size: .
J gene: TRBJ2-7
D gene: TRBD2

CDR3 DNA: TGTGCCAGCAGTGGGACAGCCTACGGGGAGCTGTTTTTT
CDR3 protein: CASSGTAYGELFF
V gene: TRBV2
clone size: many
J gene: TRBJ2-2
D gene: .

CDR3 DNA: TGTGCCAGCAGCCAAGAAGGTCTTTTCGCTGAAGCTTTCTTT
CDR3 protein: CASSQEGLFAEAFF
V gene: TRBV14
clone size: many
J gene: TRBJ1-1
D gene: .

CDR3 DNA: TGTGCCAGCACCGACGGCCGTGGAGGGGACAAAAACATTCAGTACTTC
CDR3 protein: CASTDGRGGDKNIQYF
V gene: TRBV12-3/TRBV12-4
clone size: .
J gene: TRBJ2-4
D gene: .

CDR3 DNA: TGCGCCAGCAGTGTAGGTCGGCACCAAGAGACCCAGTACTTC
CDR3 protein: CASSVGRHQETQYF
V gene: TRBV10-2
clone size: .
J gene: TRBJ2-5
D gene: .

CDR3 DNA: TGTGCCAGCAGTCTAGACGGAGTCAACTACGAGCAGTACTTC
CDR3 protein: CASSLDGVNYEQYF
V gene: TRBV12-3/TRBV12-4
clone size: .
J gene: TRBJ2-7
D gene: .

CDR3 DNA: TGTGCCATCACCCGGACAGGGTACGACGAGCAGTACTTC
CDR3 protein: CAITRTGYDEQYF
V gene: TRBV10-3
clone size: once
J gene: TRBJ2-7
D gene: TRBD1

CDR3 DNA: TGTGCCAGCAGCTTAGCCGGCAATAACTATGGCTACACCTTC
CDR3 protein: CASSLAGNNYGYTF
V gene: TRBV7-2
clone size: few
J gene: TRBJ1-2
D gene: .

CDR3 DNA: TGTGCCAGCAGCCTGGGACAGCCAACTAAAGCTTTCTTT
CDR3 protein: CASSLGQPTKAFF
V gene: TRBV7-9
clone size: many
J gene: TRBJ1-1
D gene: TRBD1

CDR3 DNA: TGTGCCTGGAATCGGGACAGGGGCTCTGGAGCTTTCTTT
CDR3 protein: CAWNRDRGSGAFF
V gene: TRBV30
clone size: .
J gene: TRBJ1-1
D gene: TRBD1

CDR3 DNA: TGTGCCAGCAGCTTGGGGGAGAGATATAATTCACCCCTCCACTTT
CDR3 protein: CASSLGERYNSPLHF
V gene: TRBV11-3
clone size: .
J gene: TRBJ1-6
D gene: .

CDR3 DNA: TGCAGTGCTAGAACCAGCCGGGACAGGTACTACGAGCAGTACTTC
CDR3 protein: CSARTSRDRYYEQYF
V gene: TRBV20-1
clone size: many
J gene: TRBJ2-7
D gene: TRBD1